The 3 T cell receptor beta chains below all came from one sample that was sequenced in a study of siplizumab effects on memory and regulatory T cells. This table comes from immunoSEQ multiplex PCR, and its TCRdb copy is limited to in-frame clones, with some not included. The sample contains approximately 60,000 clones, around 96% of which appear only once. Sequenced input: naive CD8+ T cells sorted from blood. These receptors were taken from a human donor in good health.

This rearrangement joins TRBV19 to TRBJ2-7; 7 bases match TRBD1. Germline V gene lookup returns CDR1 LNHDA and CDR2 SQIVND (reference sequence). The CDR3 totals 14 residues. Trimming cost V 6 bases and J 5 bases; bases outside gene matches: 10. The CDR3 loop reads CASRATGMPNEQYF. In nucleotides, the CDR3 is TGTGCCAGTAGGGCGACAGGGATGCCTAACGAGCAGTACTTC. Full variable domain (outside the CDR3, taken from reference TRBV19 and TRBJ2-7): DGGITQSPKYLFRKEGQNVTLSCEQNLNHDAMYWYRQDPGQGLRLIYYSQIVNDFQKGDIAEGYSVSREKKESFPLTVTSAQKNPTAFYLCASRATGMPNEQYFGPGTRLTVT.

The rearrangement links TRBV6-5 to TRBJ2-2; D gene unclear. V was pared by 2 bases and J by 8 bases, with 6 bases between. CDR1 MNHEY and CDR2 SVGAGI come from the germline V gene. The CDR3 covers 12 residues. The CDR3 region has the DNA TGTGCCAGCAGTTACCCGGGTGGGGAGCTGTTTTTT. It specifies CASSYPGGELFF.

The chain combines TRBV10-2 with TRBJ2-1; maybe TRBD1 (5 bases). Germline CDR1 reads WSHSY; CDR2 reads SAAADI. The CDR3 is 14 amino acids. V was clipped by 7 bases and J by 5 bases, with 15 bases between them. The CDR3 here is CASMDIVNNNEQFF. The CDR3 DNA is TGCGCCAGCATGGACATCGTCAACAACAATGAGCAGTTCTTC.